This record covers a single TCR beta chain. Its target is not known. The CDR3 ends on some other residue instead of the conserved phenylalanine or tryptophan, so this is likely a read error. The CDR3 is 13 amino acids. Germline loops: CDR1 SGHTA, CDR2 FQGNSA. The V and J ends lost 6 bases and 6 bases, in that order; junction bases with no gene match: 7. For TCRbeta, the library was prepared with unique molecular identifiers. One entry per CDR3 protein, called by TCRdb with MiXCR from the PCR reads. The sample contains roughly 670,000 distinct CDR3 sequences, roughly 14% of which appear only once. The sample comes from a study of T-cell reconstitution after alpha-beta-depleted transplantation in children. General study results and limits: At one year after transplant, newly produced T cells mostly accounted for T-cell counts and diversity. Approximately two months post-transplant, alpha-beta T cells reportedly originated from several hundred expanded graft clones.

The TCR was taken from a girl aged 2 to 9 with congenital amegakaryocytic thrombocytopenia, due to receive a stem cell transplant. The material sequenced was PBMCs, taken before TCRalphabeta/CD19-depleted stem cell transplant. The V and J genes are TRBV7-2 and TRBJ2-7; TRBD1 matches 8 bases. For the CDR3, the DNA is TGTGCCAGCAGGCTGACAGGGGAGAGCGAGCAGTACTGC. Translated, it gives CASRLTGESEQYC.